This TCR beta chain is from a study of blood T cell repertoires in COVID-19. The V gene's germline CDR1 is SGHTA and CDR2 FQGTGA. Trimming took off 5 bases at V and 0 bases at J, with 19 bases between the two ends. The CDR3 consists of 17 residues. Sequencing was performed with immunoSEQ multiplex PCR; in TCRdb, only in-frame clones are kept and a portion is missing. The table has tens of thousands of clones, approximately 90% seen once. The chain has TRBV7-3 and TRBJ1-2, with D possibly being TRBD1 (5 bases). The sample comprised peripheral blood. This clonotype was sampled from a human donor with active COVID-19. The donor label of this sample is uncertain. The CDR3 DNA sequence: TGTGCCAGCAGCCCTGACAGCTTCTCCCTGGCTAACTATGGCTACACCTTC. This sequence encodes CASSPDSFSLANYGYTF.